This T cell receptor beta chain stems from a study of liver allograft versus peripheral blood T cells. Study-level information: Hepatic allograft T cell receptor repertoires were evaluated relative to those present in recipients' peripheral blood. Whole-study results and caveats: Repertoires of T cell receptors that resided inside liver allografts reportedly differed from those in peripheral blood.

TCRdb reanalysed the reads using MiXCR and keeps one entry per CDR3 protein. The sample yields approximately 6,600 distinct CDR3 sequences, 15% to 20% seen once. In this sample, this clonotype turned up a few times. Its antigen remains unidentified. Germline V gene data show CDR1 as MDHEN and CDR2 as SYDVKM. Trimming pared 7 bases from V and 2 bases from J, leaving 12 bases between. This CDR3 region has 13 residues. This TCR was recovered from a human patient who had a liver transplant. The graft donor may have given rise to some T cells. The chain couples TRBV28 to TRBJ2-7; no firm D call. CDR3 loop: CASTRHFPYEQYF. CDR3 coding DNA: TGTGCCAGCACCCGACACTTTCCCTACGAGCAGTACTTC.